A single sample is the source of the 5 T cell receptor beta chains below, sequenced in a study of blood T cell repertoires in COVID-19. Generated by immunoSEQ multiplex PCR, the TCRdb table keeps only in-frame clones and is missing some. The sample holds 70,000 or so clones, about 80% seen once. Specimen: peripheral blood. These receptors all stem from a woman in her 70s with acute or convalescent COVID-19.

V is TRBV27 and J is TRBJ1-6; D is perhaps TRBD1 (6 bases). The V end was cut by 4 bases, the J end by 9 bases, with 10 bases between. Germline CDR1 and CDR2: MNHEY and SMNVEV (reference sequence). The CDR3 is 13 residues long. The CDR3 bases are TGTGCCAGCAGTTCGACAGGCATTTCACCCCTCCACTTT. This codes for CASSSTGISPLHF.

The rearrangement uses TRBV19 and TRBJ1-4; D is possibly TRBD1 (5 bases). Germline loops: CDR1 LNHDA, CDR2 SQIVND (reference sequence). Trimming removed 10 bases from V and 5 bases from J, with 17 bases in between. CDR3 length equals 14 residues. CDR3 residues: CATGGGLGNEKLFF. The CDR3 DNA reads as TGTGCCACCGGGGGAGGGTTAGGGAATGAAAAACTGTTTTTT.

V usage is TRBV25-1 and J usage is TRBJ2-2; 10 nucleotides line up with TRBD1. Germline CDR1 and CDR2: MGHDK and SYGVNS. The CDR3 is made up of 14 amino acids. Unmatched junction bases numbered 3, after V lost 4 bases and J lost 7 bases. The CDR3 region has the DNA TGTGCCAGCAGTGGGAGGACAGGGGGCGGGGAGCTGTTTTTT. It specifies CASSGRTGGGELFF. The whole variable domain, remainder taken from reference TRBV25-1 and TRBJ2-2, is EADIYQTPRYLVIGTGKKITLECSQTMGHDKMYWYQQDPGMELHLIHYSYGVNSTEKGDLSSESTVSRIRTEHFPLTLESARPSHTSQYLCASSGRTGGGELFFGEGSRLTVL.

This sequence joins TRBV30 and TRBJ1-2; TRBD1 matches 8 bases. CDR1 is GTSNPN, CDR2 SVGIG, per germline (reference sequence). The ends lost 7 bases at V and 1 base at J; junction bases unmatched: 11. CDR3 length: 15 residues. CDR3 region: CAYFKQGAHNYGYTF. CDR3 bases: TGTGCCTACTTTAAGCAGGGGGCGCATAACTATGGCTACACCTTC.

The rearrangement links TRBV4-2 to TRBJ1-6; D is unresolved. The CDR3 covers 15 residues. V was cut by 0 bases and J by 7 bases, with 10 bases left in between. Germline values: CDR1 LGHNA, CDR2 YNFKEQ. CDR3 sequence: CASSQEGRLNSPLHF. As DNA, the CDR3 is TGTGCCAGCAGCCAAGAGGGGAGGCTCAATTCACCCCTCCACTTT.